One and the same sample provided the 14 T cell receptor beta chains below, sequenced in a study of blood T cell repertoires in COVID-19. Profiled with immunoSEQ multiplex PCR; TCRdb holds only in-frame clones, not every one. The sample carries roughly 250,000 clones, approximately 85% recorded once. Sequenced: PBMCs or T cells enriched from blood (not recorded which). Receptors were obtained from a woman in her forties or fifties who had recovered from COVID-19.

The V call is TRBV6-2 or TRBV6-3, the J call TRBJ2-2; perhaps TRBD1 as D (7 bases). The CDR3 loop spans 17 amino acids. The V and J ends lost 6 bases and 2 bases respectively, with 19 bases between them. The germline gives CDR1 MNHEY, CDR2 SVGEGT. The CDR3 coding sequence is TGTGCCAGCAGCCCCAGGGGGGTCCGGAGTAACACCGGGGAGCTGTTTTTT. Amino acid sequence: CASSPRGVRSNTGELFF.

CDR3 sequence: CASSLAGYTDTQYF. The CDR3 DNA is TGTGCCAGCTCTTTAGCGGGATACACAGATACGCAGTATTTT. This chain joins TRBV2 and TRBJ2-3; 8 bases map to TRBD2. The CDR3 runs to 14 residues. Germline values: CDR1 SNHLY, CDR2 FYNNEI. J lost 2 bases, V lost 8 bases, and 6 bases had no gene match.

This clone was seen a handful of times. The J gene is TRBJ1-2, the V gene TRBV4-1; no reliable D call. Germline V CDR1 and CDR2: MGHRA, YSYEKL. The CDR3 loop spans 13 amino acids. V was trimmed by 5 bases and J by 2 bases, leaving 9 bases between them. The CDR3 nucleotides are TGCGCCAGCAGCTCCCACAGAAACTATGGCTACACCTTC. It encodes CASSSHRNYGYTF.

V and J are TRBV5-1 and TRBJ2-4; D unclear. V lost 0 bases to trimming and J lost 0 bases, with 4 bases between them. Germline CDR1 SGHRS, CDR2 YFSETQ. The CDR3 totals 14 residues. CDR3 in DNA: TGCGCCAGCAGCTTGGCGGGAGCCAAAAACATTCAGTACTTC. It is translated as CASSLAGAKNIQYF.

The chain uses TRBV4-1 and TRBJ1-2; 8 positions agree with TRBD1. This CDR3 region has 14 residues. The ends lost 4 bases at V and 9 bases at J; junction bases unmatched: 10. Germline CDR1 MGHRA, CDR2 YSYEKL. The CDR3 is CASSPGRDRSRYTF. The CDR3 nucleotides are TGCGCCAGCAGCCCGGGGCGGGACAGGTCCCGCTACACCTTC.

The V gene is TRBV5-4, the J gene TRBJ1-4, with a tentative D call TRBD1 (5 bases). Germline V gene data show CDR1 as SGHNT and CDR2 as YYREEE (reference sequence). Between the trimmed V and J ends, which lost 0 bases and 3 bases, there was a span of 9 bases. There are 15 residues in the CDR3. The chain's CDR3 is CASSLGGLANEKLFF. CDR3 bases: TGTGCCAGCAGCTTGGGGGGCTTGGCTAATGAAAAACTGTTTTTT.

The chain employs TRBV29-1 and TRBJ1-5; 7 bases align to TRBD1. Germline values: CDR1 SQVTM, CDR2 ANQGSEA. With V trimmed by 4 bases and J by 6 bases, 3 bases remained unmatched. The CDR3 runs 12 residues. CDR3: CSVGQGVQPQHF. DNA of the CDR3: TGCAGCGTTGGACAGGGAGTTCAGCCCCAGCATTTT.

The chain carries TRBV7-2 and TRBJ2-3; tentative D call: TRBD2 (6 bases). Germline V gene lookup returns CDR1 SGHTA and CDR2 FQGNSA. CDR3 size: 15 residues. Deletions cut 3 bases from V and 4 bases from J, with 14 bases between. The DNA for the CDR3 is TGTGCCAGCAGCTTCCTTCCACTAGCTGCAGATACGCAGTATTTT. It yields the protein CASSFLPLAADTQYF.

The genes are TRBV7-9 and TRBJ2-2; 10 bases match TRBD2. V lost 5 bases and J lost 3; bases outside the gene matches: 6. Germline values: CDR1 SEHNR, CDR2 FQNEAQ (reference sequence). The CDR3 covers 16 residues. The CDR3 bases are TGTGCCAGCAGCGCTCTAGCGGGAGCGTACACCGGGGAGCTGTTTTTT. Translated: CASSALAGAYTGELFF.

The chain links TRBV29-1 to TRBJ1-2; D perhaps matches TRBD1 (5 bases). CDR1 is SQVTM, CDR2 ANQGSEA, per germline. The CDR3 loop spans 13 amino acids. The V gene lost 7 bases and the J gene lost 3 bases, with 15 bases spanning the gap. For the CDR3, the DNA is TGCAGCGGCGGTTCAGGCAGGGACTATGGCTACACCTTC. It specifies CSGGSGRDYGYTF.

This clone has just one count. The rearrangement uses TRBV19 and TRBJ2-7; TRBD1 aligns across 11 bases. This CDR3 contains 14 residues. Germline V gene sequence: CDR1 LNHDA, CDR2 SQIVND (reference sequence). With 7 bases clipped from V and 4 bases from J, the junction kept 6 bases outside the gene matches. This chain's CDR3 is CASNRGQGAYEQYF. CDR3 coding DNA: TGTGCCAGTAACCGCGGACAGGGGGCGTACGAGCAGTACTTC.

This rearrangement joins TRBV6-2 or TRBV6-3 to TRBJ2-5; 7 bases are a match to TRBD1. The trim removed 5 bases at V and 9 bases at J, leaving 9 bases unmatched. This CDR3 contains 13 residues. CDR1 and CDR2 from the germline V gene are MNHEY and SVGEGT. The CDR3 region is CASSGQAPWAQYF. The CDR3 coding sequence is TGTGCCAGCAGTGGACAGGCTCCCTGGGCCCAGTACTTC.

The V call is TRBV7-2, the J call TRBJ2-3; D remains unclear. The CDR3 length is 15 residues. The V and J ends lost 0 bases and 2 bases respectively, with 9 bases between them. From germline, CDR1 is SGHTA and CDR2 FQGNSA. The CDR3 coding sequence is TGTGCCAGCAGCTTAGCGCTCTATAACACAGATACGCAGTATTTT. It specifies CASSLALYNTDTQYF.

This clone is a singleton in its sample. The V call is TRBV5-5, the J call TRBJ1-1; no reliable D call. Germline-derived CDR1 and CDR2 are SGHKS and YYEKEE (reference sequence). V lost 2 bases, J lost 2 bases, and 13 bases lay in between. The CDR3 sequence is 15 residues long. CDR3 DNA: TGTGCCAGCAGCTTCCAAACAGCCGTAAACACTGAAGCTTTCTTT. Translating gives CASSFQTAVNTEAFF.